Listed below are T cell receptor beta chains from one sample, sequenced in a study of blood T cell repertoires in COVID-19. TCRdb keeps only in-frame clones here, not all; method: immunoSEQ multiplex PCR. The repertoire holds roughly 150,000 clones, 80% to 90% seen once, with about 6.8% in the top ten. Material for sequencing was peripheral blood. These receptor sequences come from a woman aged 45-65 years in a cohort sampled during active or convalescent COVID-19. Both conserved end residues are part of each CDR3. D genes are given only for firm matches. Expanded clones are given a class, and other clones once, few, many or no size at all.

j_gene: TRBJ1-2; v_gene: TRBV6-5; d_gene: NA; abundance: NA; CDR3aa: CASSIQENYGYTF; CDR3nt: TGTGCCAGCAGCATACAGGAAAACTATGGCTACACCTTC
j_gene: TRBJ2-2; v_gene: TRBV7-2; d_gene: TRBD2; abundance: NA; CDR3aa: CASRGRGNTGELFF; CDR3nt: TGTGCCAGCAGGGGGAGGGGGAACACCGGGGAGCTGTTTTTT
j_gene: TRBJ1-6; v_gene: TRBV12-5; d_gene: NA; abundance: once; CDR3aa: CASGTAASPLHF; CDR3nt: TGTGCTAGTGGAACGGCGGCTTCACCCCTCCACTTT
j_gene: TRBJ1-5; v_gene: TRBV20-1; d_gene: NA; abundance: NA; CDR3aa: CSASRGGMNQPQHF; CDR3nt: TGCAGTGCTAGTAGGGGGGGAATGAATCAGCCCCAGCATTTT
j_gene: TRBJ1-5; v_gene: TRBV30; d_gene: NA; abundance: NA; CDR3aa: CAWSVTAGQPQHF; CDR3nt: TGTGCCTGGAGTGTAACAGCGGGTCAGCCCCAGCATTTT
j_gene: TRBJ2-1; v_gene: TRBV7-7; d_gene: NA; abundance: NA; CDR3aa: CASSSAGGLEQFF; CDR3nt: TGTGCTAGCAGCTCGGCCGGGGGTCTTGAGCAGTTCTTC
j_gene: TRBJ2-7; v_gene: TRBV3-1/TRBV3-2; d_gene: TRBD1; abundance: NA; CDR3aa: CASSQDPGQRSYEQYF; CDR3nt: TGTGCCAGCAGCCAAGACCCGGGACAGCGATCCTACGAGCAGTACTTC
j_gene: TRBJ2-3; v_gene: TRBV7-3; d_gene: TRBD2; abundance: NA; CDR3aa: CASSPLPGLADTDTQYF; CDR3nt: TGTGCCAGCAGCCCCTTGCCGGGACTAGCGGACACAGATACGCAGTATTTT
j_gene: TRBJ2-7; v_gene: TRBV6-6; d_gene: NA; abundance: NA; CDR3aa: CASSYSVLGSYEQYF; CDR3nt: TGTGCCAGCAGTTACTCGGTCTTGGGGAGCTACGAGCAGTACTTC
j_gene: TRBJ2-1; v_gene: TRBV7-8; d_gene: TRBD2; abundance: NA; CDR3aa: CASSLQGGLAGYNEQFF; CDR3nt: TGTGCCAGCAGCCTCCAAGGGGGACTAGCGGGGTACAATGAGCAGTTCTTC
j_gene: TRBJ2-5; v_gene: TRBV19; d_gene: TRBD1; abundance: NA; CDR3aa: CASSSMTGPFQETQYF; CDR3nt: TGTGCCAGTAGTTCGATGACAGGGCCTTTCCAAGAGACCCAGTACTTC
j_gene: TRBJ1-6; v_gene: TRBV6-6; d_gene: NA; abundance: few; CDR3aa: CASSSTTGQRNSPLHF; CDR3nt: TGTGCCAGCAGCTCTACTACCGGACAGAGAAATTCACCCCTCCACTTT
j_gene: TRBJ1-4; v_gene: TRBV7-9; d_gene: NA; abundance: NA; CDR3aa: CASSYILRVTTDKLFF; CDR3nt: TGTGCCAGCAGCTACATCTTGAGGGTCACTACTGATAAACTGTTTTTT
j_gene: TRBJ1-1; v_gene: TRBV7-8; d_gene: NA; abundance: NA; CDR3aa: CASSQQNTEAFF; CDR3nt: TGTGCCAGCAGCCAACAGAACACTGAAGCTTTCTTT
j_gene: TRBJ2-3; v_gene: TRBV27; d_gene: NA; abundance: NA; CDR3aa: CASSSRGTDTQYF; CDR3nt: TGTGCCAGCAGTTCCAGGGGAACAGATACGCAGTATTTT
j_gene: TRBJ2-3; v_gene: TRBV6-5; d_gene: TRBD1; abundance: once; CDR3aa: CASRAGGEGQDTQYF; CDR3nt: TGTGCCAGCAGAGCAGGGGGCGAGGGGCAGGATACGCAGTATTTT
j_gene: TRBJ2-7; v_gene: TRBV5-1; d_gene: TRBD2; abundance: NA; CDR3aa: CASSPRGTSLGEQYF; CDR3nt: TGCGCCAGCAGCCCCCGGGGGACTAGCTTAGGTGAGCAGTACTTC
j_gene: TRBJ2-1; v_gene: TRBV12-2; d_gene: NA; abundance: NA; CDR3aa: CASRSLAGVEFF; CDR3nt: TGTGCAAGTCGCTCGTTAGCGGGGGTCGAGTTCTTC
j_gene: TRBJ2-2; v_gene: TRBV7-3; d_gene: TRBD2; abundance: NA; CDR3aa: CASSSQGLDNDGELFF; CDR3nt: TGTGCCAGCAGCTCCCAGGGACTAGATAACGACGGGGAGCTGTTTTTT
j_gene: TRBJ1-5; v_gene: TRBV5-6; d_gene: NA; abundance: NA; CDR3aa: CASTQGTSNQPQHF; CDR3nt: TGTGCCAGCACCCAGGGGACTAGCAATCAGCCCCAGCATTTT
j_gene: TRBJ2-3; v_gene: TRBV9; d_gene: NA; abundance: NA; CDR3aa: CASSVDSEGTDTQYF; CDR3nt: TGTGCCAGCAGCGTAGATTCAGAGGGTACAGATACGCAGTATTTT
j_gene: TRBJ2-5; v_gene: TRBV7-3; d_gene: TRBD2; abundance: few; CDR3aa: CASSLGLAEGQETQYF; CDR3nt: TGTGCCAGCAGCTTAGGACTAGCGGAGGGACAAGAGACCCAGTACTTC
j_gene: TRBJ2-3; v_gene: TRBV30; d_gene: TRBD1; abundance: NA; CDR3aa: CAWSRRTGSAVTQYF; CDR3nt: TGTGCCTGGAGTCGAAGGACAGGGTCAGCAGTTACGCAGTATTTT
j_gene: TRBJ1-5; v_gene: TRBV10-3; d_gene: TRBD1; abundance: NA; CDR3aa: CAIRQGGGPQHF; CDR3nt: TGTGCCATCCGACAGGGGGGAGGGCCCCAGCATTTT
j_gene: TRBJ2-2; v_gene: TRBV19; d_gene: NA; abundance: NA; CDR3aa: CASSPTNTGELFF; CDR3nt: TGTGCCAGTAGTCCAACGAACACCGGGGAGCTGTTTTTT
j_gene: TRBJ1-1; v_gene: TRBV10-3; d_gene: NA; abundance: NA; CDR3aa: CAIRQANTEAFF; CDR3nt: TGTGCCATCAGGCAGGCGAACACTGAAGCTTTCTTT
j_gene: TRBJ2-5; v_gene: TRBV6-2/TRBV6-3; d_gene: TRBD2; abundance: NA; CDR3aa: CASSYGLAGGRETQYF; CDR3nt: TGTGCCAGCAGTTACGGTCTAGCGGGGGGGCGAGAGACCCAGTACTTC
j_gene: TRBJ2-1; v_gene: TRBV27; d_gene: TRBD2; abundance: NA; CDR3aa: CASSSGGGSYNEQFF; CDR3nt: TGTGCCAGCAGTTCCGGCGGGGGCTCCTACAATGAGCAGTTCTTC
j_gene: TRBJ1-2; v_gene: TRBV30; d_gene: NA; abundance: NA; CDR3aa: CAWRISGVGGYTF; CDR3nt: TGTGCCTGGAGAATATCGGGGGTTGGGGGCTACACCTTC
j_gene: TRBJ2-1; v_gene: TRBV5-6; d_gene: TRBD2; abundance: NA; CDR3aa: CASSFRGGYNEQFF; CDR3nt: TGTGCCAGCAGCTTCCGGGGGGGCTACAATGAGCAGTTCTTC
j_gene: TRBJ1-1; v_gene: TRBV7-9; d_gene: NA; abundance: NA; CDR3aa: CASSLMAGTEAFF; CDR3nt: TGTGCCAGCAGCTTAATGGCGGGGACTGAAGCTTTCTTT
j_gene: TRBJ2-7; v_gene: TRBV11-2; d_gene: TRBD2; abundance: NA; CDR3aa: CASSTWGGKNSYEQYF; CDR3nt: TGTGCCAGCAGCACCTGGGGGGGGAAAAACTCCTACGAGCAGTACTTC
j_gene: TRBJ1-4; v_gene: TRBV19; d_gene: NA; abundance: NA; CDR3aa: CASSPPGATNEKLFF; CDR3nt: TGTGCCAGTAGTCCCCCCGGGGCAACTAATGAAAAACTGTTTTTT
j_gene: TRBJ1-1; v_gene: TRBV30; d_gene: NA; abundance: NA; CDR3aa: CAITSGATEAFF; CDR3nt: TGTGCCATTACCTCCGGAGCCACTGAAGCTTTCTTT
j_gene: TRBJ2-3; v_gene: TRBV18; d_gene: NA; abundance: NA; CDR3aa: CASKSLQGRGTDTQYF; CDR3nt: TGTGCCAGCAAATCACTCCAGGGGCGCGGTACAGATACGCAGTATTTT
j_gene: TRBJ1-1; v_gene: TRBV7-2; d_gene: NA; abundance: once; CDR3aa: CASSLFAVNTEAFF; CDR3nt: TGTGCCAGCAGCTTATTCGCAGTAAACACTGAAGCTTTCTTT
j_gene: TRBJ1-2; v_gene: TRBV12-3/TRBV12-4; d_gene: NA; abundance: NA; CDR3aa: CASSLGPDYGYTF; CDR3nt: TGTGCCAGCAGTTTGGGGCCAGACTATGGCTACACCTTC
j_gene: TRBJ2-1; v_gene: TRBV7-7; d_gene: NA; abundance: NA; CDR3aa: CASSPGREPYNEQFF; CDR3nt: TGTGCTAGCAGCCCTGGCCGGGAACCCTACAATGAGCAGTTCTTC
j_gene: TRBJ1-1; v_gene: TRBV7-2; d_gene: NA; abundance: NA; CDR3aa: CASSLQVGDEAFF; CDR3nt: TGTGCCAGCAGCTTACAGGTGGGAGATGAAGCTTTCTTT
j_gene: TRBJ1-5; v_gene: TRBV2; d_gene: NA; abundance: NA; CDR3aa: CASSGEQGSNQPQHF; CDR3nt: TGTGCCAGCAGTGGAGAGCAGGGTAGCAATCAGCCCCAGCATTTT
j_gene: TRBJ2-2; v_gene: TRBV2; d_gene: TRBD2; abundance: NA; CDR3aa: CASRRASGGMNTGELFF; CDR3nt: TGTGCCTCAAGGCGGGCTAGCGGGGGCATGAACACCGGGGAGCTGTTTTTT
j_gene: TRBJ1-5; v_gene: TRBV15; d_gene: NA; abundance: NA; CDR3aa: CATSRSQGGSNQPQHF; CDR3nt: TGTGCCACCAGCAGATCTCAGGGCGGAAGCAACCAGCCCCAGCATTTT
j_gene: TRBJ1-6; v_gene: TRBV5-1; d_gene: TRBD1; abundance: NA; CDR3aa: CASSQKPRDSRSPLHF; CDR3nt: TGCGCCAGCAGCCAGAAGCCCCGGGACAGCCGTTCACCCCTCCACTTT
j_gene: TRBJ1-1; v_gene: TRBV6-5; d_gene: NA; abundance: NA; CDR3aa: CASSYVGGGTEAFF; CDR3nt: TGTGCCAGCAGTTACGTCGGGGGGGGCACTGAAGCTTTCTTT
j_gene: TRBJ1-1; v_gene: TRBV5-1; d_gene: NA; abundance: NA; CDR3aa: CASSSAEKPHTEAFF; CDR3nt: TGCGCCAGCAGCTCGGCGGAAAAGCCCCACACTGAAGCTTTCTTT
j_gene: TRBJ2-3; v_gene: TRBV6-5; d_gene: NA; abundance: NA; CDR3aa: CASSQTGSYTQYF; CDR3nt: TGTGCCAGCAGCCAAACAGGATCCTATACGCAGTATTTT
j_gene: TRBJ2-5; v_gene: TRBV24-1; d_gene: NA; abundance: NA; CDR3aa: CATSDLTPGEQETQYF; CDR3nt: TGTGCCACCAGTGATTTGACTCCCGGAGAACAAGAGACCCAGTACTTC
j_gene: TRBJ2-7; v_gene: TRBV7-6; d_gene: TRBD2; abundance: NA; CDR3aa: CASSLAAGVIYEQYF; CDR3nt: TGTGCCAGCAGCTTAGCAGCGGGGGTGATCTACGAGCAGTACTTC
j_gene: TRBJ1-1; v_gene: TRBV7-9; d_gene: NA; abundance: once; CDR3aa: CASSHRDTNTEAFF; CDR3nt: TGTGCCAGCAGCCACAGGGATACGAACACTGAAGCTTTCTTT
j_gene: TRBJ1-3; v_gene: TRBV7-2; d_gene: TRBD1; abundance: NA; CDR3aa: CASSPDLQGVYTIYF; CDR3nt: TGTGCCAGCAGCCCCGACCTACAGGGGGTATACACCATATATTTT
j_gene: TRBJ2-1; v_gene: TRBV30; d_gene: TRBD1; abundance: NA; CDR3aa: CAWDTGTGYNEQFF; CDR3nt: TGTGCCTGGGACACCGGGACAGGGTACAATGAGCAGTTCTTC